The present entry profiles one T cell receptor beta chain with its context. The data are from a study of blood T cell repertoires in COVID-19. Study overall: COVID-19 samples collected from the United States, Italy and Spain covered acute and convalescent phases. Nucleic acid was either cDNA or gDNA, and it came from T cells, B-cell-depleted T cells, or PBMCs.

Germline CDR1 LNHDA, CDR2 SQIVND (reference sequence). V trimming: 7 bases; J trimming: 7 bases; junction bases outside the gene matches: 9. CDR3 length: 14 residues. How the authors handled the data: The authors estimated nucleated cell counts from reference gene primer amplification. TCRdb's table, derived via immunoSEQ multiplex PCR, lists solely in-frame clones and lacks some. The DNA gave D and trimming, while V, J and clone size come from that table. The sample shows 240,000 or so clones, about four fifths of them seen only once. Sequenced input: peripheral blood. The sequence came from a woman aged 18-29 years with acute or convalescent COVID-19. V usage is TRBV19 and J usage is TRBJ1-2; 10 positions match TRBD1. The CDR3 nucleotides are TGTGCCAGTACCCCAAGACAGGGGGCCGGTGGCTACACCTTC. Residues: CASTPRQGAGGYTF. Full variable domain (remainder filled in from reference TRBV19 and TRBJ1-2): DGGITQSPKYLFRKEGQNVTLSCEQNLNHDAMYWYRQDPGQGLRLIYYSQIVNDFQKGDIAEGYSVSREKKESFPLTVTSAQKNPTAFYLCASTPRQGAGGYTFGSGTRLTVV.